The rows below give T cell receptor beta chains drawn from one sample of a study of PD-1 blockade in classical Hodgkin lymphoma. TCRdb's copy holds only in-frame clones and misses some; the assay was immunoSEQ multiplex PCR. The sample lists roughly 21,000 clones, more than 70% occurring once. The source was peripheral blood mononuclear cells (PBMCs), collected before the fourth cycle of nivolumab. These receptors were obtained from a human donor with classical Hodgkin lymphoma. The CDR3 runs from the conserved cysteine through the conserved F or W. The order of the fields is clone size, V gene, CDR3 length, D gene, J gene, CDR3 protein, CDR3 DNA. A D gene is named only where the DNA matches it firmly. Part of the rows lack a size; the others show once, few, many or a class for expanded clones.

.	TRBV27	14	TRBD1	TRBJ1-5	CASRLTGGNQPQHF	TGTGCCAGCAGACTCACAGGGGGCAATCAGCCCCAGCATTTT
.	TRBV6-6	13	.	TRBJ1-1	CASSHQVESEAFF	TGTGCCAGCAGCCACCAGGTTGAATCTGAAGCTTTCTTT
.	TRBV18	16	.	TRBJ1-2	CASSPQEERSNYGYTF	TGTGCCAGCTCACCGCAGGAGGAACGCTCTAACTATGGCTACACCTTC
.	TRBV12-2	18	.	TRBJ1-4	CASRLVGAKGPVNEKLFF	TGTGCAAGTCGCTTAGTTGGGGCGAAGGGCCCGGTAAATGAAAAACTGTTTTTT
few	TRBV7-3	15	TRBD1	TRBJ2-3	CASSLVVGGADTQYF	TGTGCCAGCAGCTTAGTTGTAGGGGGCGCAGATACGCAGTATTTT
.	TRBV6-5	13	.	TRBJ2-1	CASSAYYGGEQFF	TGTGCCAGCAGTGCGTATTACGGGGGAGAGCAGTTCTTC
once	TRBV6-5	15	.	TRBJ1-5	CASSYSSGFNQPQHF	TGTGCCAGCAGTTACTCATCGGGATTCAATCAGCCCCAGCATTTT
once	TRBV5-1	15	.	TRBJ1-1	CASSLVSQVNTEAFF	TGCGCCAGCAGCTTGGTATCACAGGTTAACACTGAAGCTTTCTTT
.	TRBV30	16	.	TRBJ2-3	CAWSAALSSAGDTQYF	TGTGCCTGGAGCGCCGCACTGAGTTCCGCAGGGGATACGCAGTATTTT
once	TRBV29-1	13	.	TRBJ2-7	CSVLELQAYEQYF	TGCAGCGTTCTAGAGCTCCAGGCCTACGAGCAGTACTTC
.	TRBV15	13	.	TRBJ1-1	CATSWGQNTEAFF	TGTGCCACCAGCTGGGGACAAAACACTGAAGCTTTCTTT
few	TRBV6-1	13	.	TRBJ1-2	CASAQADDYGYTF	TGTGCCAGCGCACAGGCAGACGACTATGGCTACACCTTC
.	TRBV7-2	18	.	TRBJ1-1	CASSLNPPSTVPYTEAFF	TGTGCCAGCAGCTTAAACCCTCCTTCGACAGTGCCCTACACTGAAGCTTTCTTT
.	TRBV5-1	16	.	TRBJ1-3	CASRASGTKGENTIYF	TGCGCCAGCAGAGCTTCCGGGACAAAGGGAGAAAACACCATATATTTT
.	TRBV30	14	TRBD1	TRBJ2-7	CAWSAGQGLYEQYF	TGTGCCTGGAGTGCGGGACAGGGCCTTTACGAGCAGTACTTC